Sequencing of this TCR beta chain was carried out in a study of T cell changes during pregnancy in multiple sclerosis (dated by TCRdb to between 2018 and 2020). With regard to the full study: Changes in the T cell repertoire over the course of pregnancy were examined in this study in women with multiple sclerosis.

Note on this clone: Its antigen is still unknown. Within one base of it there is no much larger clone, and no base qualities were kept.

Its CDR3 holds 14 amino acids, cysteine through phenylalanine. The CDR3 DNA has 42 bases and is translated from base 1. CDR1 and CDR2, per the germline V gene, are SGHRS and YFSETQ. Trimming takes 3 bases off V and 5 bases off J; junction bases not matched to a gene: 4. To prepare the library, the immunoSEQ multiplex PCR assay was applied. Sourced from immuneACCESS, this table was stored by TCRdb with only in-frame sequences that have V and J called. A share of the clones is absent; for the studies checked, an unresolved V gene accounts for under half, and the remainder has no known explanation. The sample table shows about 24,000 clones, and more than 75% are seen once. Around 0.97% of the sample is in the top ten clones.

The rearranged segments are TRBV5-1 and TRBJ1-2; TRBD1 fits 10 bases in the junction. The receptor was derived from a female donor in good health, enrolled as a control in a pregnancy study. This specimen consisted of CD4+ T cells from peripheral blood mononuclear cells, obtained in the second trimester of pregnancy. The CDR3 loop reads CASSSGTGAYGYTF. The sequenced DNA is TGCGCCAGCAGCTCAGGGACAGGGGCGTATGGCTACACCTTC.